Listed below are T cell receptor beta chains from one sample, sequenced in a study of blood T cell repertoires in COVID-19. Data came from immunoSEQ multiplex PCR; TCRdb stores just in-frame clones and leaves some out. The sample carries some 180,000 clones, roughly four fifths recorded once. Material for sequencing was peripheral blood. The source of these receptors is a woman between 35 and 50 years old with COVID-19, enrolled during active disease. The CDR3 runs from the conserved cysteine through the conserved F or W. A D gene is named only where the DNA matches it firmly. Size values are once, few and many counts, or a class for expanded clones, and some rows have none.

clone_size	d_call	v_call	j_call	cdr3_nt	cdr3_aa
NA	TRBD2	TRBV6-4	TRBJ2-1	TGTGCCAGCAGTGACGGTGAGACTAGCGTGAATGAGCAGTTCTTC	CASSDGETSVNEQFF
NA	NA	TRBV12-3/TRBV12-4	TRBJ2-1	TGTGCCAGCAGTTTCACTCCCAATGAGCAGTTCTTC	CASSFTPNEQFF
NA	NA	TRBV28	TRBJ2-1	TGTGCCAGCAGTCGTGGGGCTGGGACCTACAATGAGCAGTTCTTC	CASSRGAGTYNEQFF
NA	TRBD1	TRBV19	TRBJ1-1	TGTGCCAGTAGTATAGCCAGGACAGGGCGTCGGAACACTGAAGCTTTCTTT	CASSIARTGRRNTEAFF
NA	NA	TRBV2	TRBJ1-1	TGTGCCAGCAGTGCAGGACTCATGAACACTGAAGCTTTCTTT	CASSAGLMNTEAFF
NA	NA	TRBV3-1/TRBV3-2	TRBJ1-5	TGTGCCAGCAGCCACAGGGGCCAGCCCCAGCATTTT	CASSHRGQPQHF
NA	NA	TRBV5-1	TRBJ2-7	TGCGCCAGCAGCCAATTTGTCGGCTACGAGCAGTACTTC	CASSQFVGYEQYF
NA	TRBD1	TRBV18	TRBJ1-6	TGTGCCAGCTCACCACGGGACAGTAATTCACCCCTCCACTTT	CASSPRDSNSPLHF
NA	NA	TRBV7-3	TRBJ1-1	TGTGCCAGCAGCCCAGTGGGAGGACAAGGTGAAGCTTTCTTT	CASSPVGGQGEAFF
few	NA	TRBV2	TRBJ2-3	TGTGCCAGCGGGGACGGGGGTAGCACAGATACGCAGTATTTT	CASGDGGSTDTQYF
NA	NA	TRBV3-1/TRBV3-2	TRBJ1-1	TGTGCCAGCAGCCCTCCCGGGTCAGCAGAAGCTTTCTTT	CASSPPGSAEAFF
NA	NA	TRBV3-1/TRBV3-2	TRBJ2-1	TGTGCCAGCAGCCAAGATTCCAGCGCAGGGGTCCCGGAGCTCTTC	CASSQDSSAGVPELF
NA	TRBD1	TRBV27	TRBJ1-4	TGTGCCAGCAGTCCCCAGGACAGGGTTGGCGAAAAACTGTTTTTT	CASSPQDRVGEKLFF
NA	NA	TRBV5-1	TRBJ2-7	TGCGCCAGCAGCTTGGTATCGGGGAGAGGCAACGAGCAGTACTTC	CASSLVSGRGNEQYF